This paragraph covers one TCR beta chain sequence. This entry comes from a study of blood T cell repertoires in COVID-19. Study-wide context: Sites across the United States, Italy and Spain contributed samples from acute and convalescent COVID-19. PBMCs, B-cell-depleted T cells, or T cells provided the cDNA or gDNA that made up the material.

V was cut by 0 bases and J by 4 bases, with 10 bases left in between. The V gene's germline CDR1 is LGHNA and CDR2 YNFKEQ. The CDR3 totals 15 residues. In the source study's methods: Estimated nucleated cell counts came from reference gene primer amplification. Sequencing used immunoSEQ multiplex PCR; TCRdb keeps in-frame clones, though not all of them. The V and J calls and the clone size are those of that table, but D and trimming were determined from the DNA. The sample has about 120,000 clones, around 82% seen once. The chain employs TRBV4-2 and TRBJ1-3; the D gene is possibly TRBD1 (5 bases). This TCR was recovered from an older man with active or convalescent COVID-19. Material for sequencing was peripheral blood. The DNA of the CDR3 is TGTGCCAGCAGCCAAGACGGGGGATACGGAAACACCATATATTTT. Translating gives CASSQDGGYGNTIYF.